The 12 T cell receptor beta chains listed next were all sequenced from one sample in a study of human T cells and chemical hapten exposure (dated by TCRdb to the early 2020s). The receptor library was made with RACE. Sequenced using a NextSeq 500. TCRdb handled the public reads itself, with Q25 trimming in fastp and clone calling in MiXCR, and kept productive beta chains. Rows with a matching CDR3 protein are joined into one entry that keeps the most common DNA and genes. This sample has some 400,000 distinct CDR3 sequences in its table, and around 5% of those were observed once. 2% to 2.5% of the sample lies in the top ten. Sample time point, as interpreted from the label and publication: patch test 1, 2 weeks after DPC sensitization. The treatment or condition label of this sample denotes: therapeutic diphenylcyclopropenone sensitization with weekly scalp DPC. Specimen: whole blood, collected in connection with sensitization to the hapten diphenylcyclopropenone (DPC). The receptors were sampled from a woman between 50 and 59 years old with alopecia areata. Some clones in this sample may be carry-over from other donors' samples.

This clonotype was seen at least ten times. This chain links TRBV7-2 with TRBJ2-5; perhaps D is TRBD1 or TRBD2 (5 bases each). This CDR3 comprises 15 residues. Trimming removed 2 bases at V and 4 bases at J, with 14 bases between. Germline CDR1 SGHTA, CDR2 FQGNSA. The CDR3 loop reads CASSLSGHERETQYF. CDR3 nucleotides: TGTGCCAGCAGCTTAAGCGGACATGAGAGAGAGACCCAGTACTTC.

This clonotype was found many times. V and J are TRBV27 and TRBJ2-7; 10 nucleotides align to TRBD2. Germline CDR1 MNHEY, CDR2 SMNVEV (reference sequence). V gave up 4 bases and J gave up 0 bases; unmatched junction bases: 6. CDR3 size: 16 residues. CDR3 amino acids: CASSSTSGPSSYEQYF. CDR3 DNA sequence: TGTGCCAGCAGTTCGACTAGCGGGCCGAGCTCCTACGAGCAGTACTTC.

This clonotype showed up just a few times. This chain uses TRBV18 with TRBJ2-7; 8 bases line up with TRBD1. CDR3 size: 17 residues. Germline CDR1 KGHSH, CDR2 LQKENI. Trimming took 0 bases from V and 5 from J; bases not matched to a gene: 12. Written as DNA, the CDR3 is TGTGCCAGCTCACCACCGAAAGAACAGGGGGACGGGGACGAGCAGTACTTC. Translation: CASSPPKEQGDGDEQYF. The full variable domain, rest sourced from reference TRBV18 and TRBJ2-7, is NAGVMQNPRHLVRRRGQEARLRCSPMKGHSHVYWYRQLPEEGLKFMVYLQKENIIDESGMPKERFSAEFPKEGPSILRIQQVVRGDSAAYFCASSPPKEQGDGDEQYFGPGTRLTVT.

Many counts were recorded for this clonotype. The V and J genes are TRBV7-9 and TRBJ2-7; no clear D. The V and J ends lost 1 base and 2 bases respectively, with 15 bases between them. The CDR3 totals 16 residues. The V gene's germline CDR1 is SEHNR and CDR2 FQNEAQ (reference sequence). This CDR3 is CASSLGGSGSTYEQYF. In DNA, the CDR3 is TGTGCCAGCAGCTTAGGGGGATCGGGCAGTACCTACGAGCAGTACTTC.

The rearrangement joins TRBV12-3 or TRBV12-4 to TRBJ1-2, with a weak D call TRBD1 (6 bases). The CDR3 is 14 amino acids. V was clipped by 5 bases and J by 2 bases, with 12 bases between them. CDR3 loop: CASSPDSSNYGYTF. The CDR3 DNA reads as TGTGCCAGCAGTCCGGACAGCTCGAACTATGGCTACACCTTC.

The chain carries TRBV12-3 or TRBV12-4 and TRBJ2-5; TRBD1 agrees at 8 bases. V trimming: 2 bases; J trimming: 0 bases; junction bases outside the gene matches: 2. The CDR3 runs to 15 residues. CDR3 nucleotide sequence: TGTGCCAGCAGTTTAAACAGGGGGGACCAAGAGACCCAGTACTTC. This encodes CASSLNRGDQETQYF.

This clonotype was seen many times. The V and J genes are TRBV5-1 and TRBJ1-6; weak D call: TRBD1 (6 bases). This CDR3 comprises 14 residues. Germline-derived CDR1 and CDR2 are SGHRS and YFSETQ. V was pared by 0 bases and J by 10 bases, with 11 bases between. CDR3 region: CASSLDREYSPLHF. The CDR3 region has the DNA TGCGCCAGCAGCTTGGACAGGGAGTACTCACCCCTCCACTTT.

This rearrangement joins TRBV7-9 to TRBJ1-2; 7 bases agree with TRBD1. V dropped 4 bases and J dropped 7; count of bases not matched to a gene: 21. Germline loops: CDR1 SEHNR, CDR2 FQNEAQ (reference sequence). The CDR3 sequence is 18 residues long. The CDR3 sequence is CASSSAALRTGIDSGYTF. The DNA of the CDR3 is TGTGCCAGCAGCTCCGCCGCGCTTAGGACAGGAATTGATAGTGGCTACACCTTC.

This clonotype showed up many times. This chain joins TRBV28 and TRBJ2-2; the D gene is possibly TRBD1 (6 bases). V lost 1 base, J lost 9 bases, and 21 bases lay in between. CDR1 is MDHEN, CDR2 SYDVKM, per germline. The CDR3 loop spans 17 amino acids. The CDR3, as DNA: TGTGCCAGCAGTTTATCCCCTTGGTCAGGGGATTCCTGGGAGCTGTTTTTT. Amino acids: CASSLSPWSGDSWELFF. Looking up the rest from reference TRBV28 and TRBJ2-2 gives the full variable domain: DVKVTQSSRYLVKRTGEKVFLECVQDMDHENMFWYRQDPGLGLRLIYFSYDVKMKEKGDIPEGYSVSREKKERFSLILESASTNQTSMYLCASSLSPWSGDSWELFFGEGSRLTVL.

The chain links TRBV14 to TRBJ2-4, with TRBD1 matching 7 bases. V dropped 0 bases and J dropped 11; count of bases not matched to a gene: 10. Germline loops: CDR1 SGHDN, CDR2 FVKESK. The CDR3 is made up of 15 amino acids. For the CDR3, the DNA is TGTGCCAGCAGCCAAGATCTGGGGACAGCCAATGTTCAGTACTTC. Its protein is CASSQDLGTANVQYF.

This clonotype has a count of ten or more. The CDR3 reads CASSPRDRGSTNEKLFF. DNA of the CDR3: TGTGCCAGCAGTCCCCGGGACAGGGGGTCGACTAATGAAAAACTGTTTTTT. The chain joins TRBV28 to TRBJ1-4; 11 bases map to TRBD1. This CDR3 region has 17 residues. Losses at the gene ends were 5 bases for V and 2 bases for J; bases not matched to a gene: 7. Germline CDR1 reads MDHEN; CDR2 reads SYDVKM.

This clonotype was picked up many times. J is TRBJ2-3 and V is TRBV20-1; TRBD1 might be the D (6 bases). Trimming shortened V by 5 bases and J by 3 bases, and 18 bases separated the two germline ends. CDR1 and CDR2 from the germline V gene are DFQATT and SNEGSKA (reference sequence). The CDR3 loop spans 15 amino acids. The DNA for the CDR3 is TGCAGTGCTGGGTCGTCGAAGGGGGTTACAGATACGCAGTATTTT. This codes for CSAGSSKGVTDTQYF.